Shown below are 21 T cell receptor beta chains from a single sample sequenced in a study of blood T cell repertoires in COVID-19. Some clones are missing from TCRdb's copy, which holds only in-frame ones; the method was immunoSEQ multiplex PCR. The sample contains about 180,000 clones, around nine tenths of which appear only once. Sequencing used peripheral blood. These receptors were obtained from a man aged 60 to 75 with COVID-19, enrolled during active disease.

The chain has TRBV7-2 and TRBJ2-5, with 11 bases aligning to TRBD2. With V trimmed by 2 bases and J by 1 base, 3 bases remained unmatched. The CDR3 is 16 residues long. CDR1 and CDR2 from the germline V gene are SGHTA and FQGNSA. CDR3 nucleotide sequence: TGTGCCAGCAGCTTATCGCTAGCGGGGGGCCAAGAGACCCAGTACTTC. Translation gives CASSLSLAGGQETQYF. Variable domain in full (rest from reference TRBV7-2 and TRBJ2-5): GAGVSQSPSNKVTEKGKDVELRCDPISGHTALYWYRQSLGQGLEFLIYFQGNSAPDKSGLPSDRFSAERTGGSVSTLTIQRTQQEDSAVYLCASSLSLAGGQETQYFGPGTRLLVL.

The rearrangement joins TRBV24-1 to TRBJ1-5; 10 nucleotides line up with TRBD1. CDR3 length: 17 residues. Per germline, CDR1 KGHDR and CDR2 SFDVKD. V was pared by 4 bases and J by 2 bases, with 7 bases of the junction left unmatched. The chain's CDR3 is CATSDPRTGGGNQPQHF. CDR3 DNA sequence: TGTGCCACCAGTGACCCCAGGACAGGGGGAGGCAATCAGCCCCAGCATTTT.

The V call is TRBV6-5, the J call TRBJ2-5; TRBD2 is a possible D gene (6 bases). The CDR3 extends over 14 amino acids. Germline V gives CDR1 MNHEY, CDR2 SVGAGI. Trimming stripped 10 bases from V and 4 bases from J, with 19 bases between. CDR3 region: CATLWGVGGETQYF. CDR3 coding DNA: TGTGCCACTCTGTGGGGGGTTGGGGGAGAGACCCAGTACTTC.

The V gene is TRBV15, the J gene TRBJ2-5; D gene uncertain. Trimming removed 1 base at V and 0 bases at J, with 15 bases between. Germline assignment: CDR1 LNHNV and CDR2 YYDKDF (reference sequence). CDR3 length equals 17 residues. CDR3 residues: CATSRATLATHQETQYF. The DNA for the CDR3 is TGTGCCACCAGCAGAGCTACCCTCGCTACTCACCAAGAGACCCAGTACTTC.

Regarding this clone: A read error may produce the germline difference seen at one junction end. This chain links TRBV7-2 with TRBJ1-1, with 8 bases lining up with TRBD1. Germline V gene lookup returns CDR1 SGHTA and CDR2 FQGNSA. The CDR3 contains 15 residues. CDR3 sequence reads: CASTLLTGVGTEAFF. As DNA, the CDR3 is TGTGCCAGCACCTTACTGACAGGGGTAGGCACTGAAGCTTTCTTT.

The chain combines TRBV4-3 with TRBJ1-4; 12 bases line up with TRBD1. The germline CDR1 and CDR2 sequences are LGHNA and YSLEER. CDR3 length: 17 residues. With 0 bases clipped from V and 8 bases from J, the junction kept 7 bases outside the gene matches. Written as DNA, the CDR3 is TGCGCCAGCAGCCAAGATGGGACAGGGGGCTCATGGGAAAAACTGTTTTTT. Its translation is CASSQDGTGGSWEKLFF.

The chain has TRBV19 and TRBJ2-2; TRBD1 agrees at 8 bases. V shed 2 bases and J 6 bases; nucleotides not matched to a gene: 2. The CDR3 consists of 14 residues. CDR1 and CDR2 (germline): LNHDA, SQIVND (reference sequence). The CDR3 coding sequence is TGTGCCAGTAGTATATCGACAGGGGCCGGGGAGCTGTTTTTT. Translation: CASSISTGAGELFF. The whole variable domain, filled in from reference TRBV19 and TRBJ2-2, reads DGGITQSPKYLFRKEGQNVTLSCEQNLNHDAMYWYRQDPGQGLRLIYYSQIVNDFQKGDIAEGYSVSREKKESFPLTVTSAQKNPTAFYLCASSISTGAGELFFGEGSRLTVL.

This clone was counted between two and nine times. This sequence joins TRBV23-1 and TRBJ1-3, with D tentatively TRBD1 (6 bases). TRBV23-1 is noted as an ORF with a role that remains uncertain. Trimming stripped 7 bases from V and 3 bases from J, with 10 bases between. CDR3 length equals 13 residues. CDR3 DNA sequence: TGCGCCAGCAACCTACAGGGTGGAAACACCATATATTTT. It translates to CASNLQGGNTIYF.

CDR3 DNA sequence: TGCGCCAGCAGCCAAGGAAGGGGAATCGAGCGCGCCGGGGAGCTGTTTTTT. Protein sequence: CASSQGRGIERAGELFF. The chain combines TRBV4-3 with TRBJ2-2, with a weak D call TRBD1 (5 bases). The CDR3 extends over 17 amino acids. V lost 1 base to trimming and J lost 6 bases, with 18 bases between them. CDR1 LGHNA and CDR2 YSLEER come from the germline V gene.

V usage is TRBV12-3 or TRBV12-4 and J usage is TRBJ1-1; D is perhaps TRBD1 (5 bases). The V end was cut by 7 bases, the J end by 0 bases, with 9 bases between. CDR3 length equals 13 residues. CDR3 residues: CASTSTVNTEAFF. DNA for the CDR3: TGTGCCAGCACCTCGACAGTGAACACTGAAGCTTTCTTT.

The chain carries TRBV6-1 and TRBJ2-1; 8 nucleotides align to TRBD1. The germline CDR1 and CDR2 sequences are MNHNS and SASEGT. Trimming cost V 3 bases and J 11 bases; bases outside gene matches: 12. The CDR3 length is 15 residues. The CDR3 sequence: CASSEDGQGTRQQFF. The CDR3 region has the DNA TGTGCCAGCAGTGAGGACGGACAGGGCACCCGTCAGCAGTTCTTC.

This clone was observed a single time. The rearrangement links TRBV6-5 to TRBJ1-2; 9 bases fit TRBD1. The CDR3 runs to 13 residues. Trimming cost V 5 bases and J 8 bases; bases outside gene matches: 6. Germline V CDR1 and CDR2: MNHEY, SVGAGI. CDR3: CASSRDRVGGYTF. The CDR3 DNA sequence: TGTGCCAGCAGTAGGGACAGGGTCGGAGGCTACACCTTC.

CDR3 loop: CASSLYGGTNEKLFF. The CDR3 nucleotides are TGTGCCAGCAGCTTGTACGGGGGAACTAATGAAAAACTGTTTTTT. The chain employs TRBV5-6 and TRBJ1-4; D possibly corresponds to TRBD1 (5 bases). Germline V gives CDR1 SGHDT, CDR2 YYEEEE. This CDR3 has 15 residues. The germline V and J ends were trimmed by 1 base and 1 base, with 8 bases remaining between them.

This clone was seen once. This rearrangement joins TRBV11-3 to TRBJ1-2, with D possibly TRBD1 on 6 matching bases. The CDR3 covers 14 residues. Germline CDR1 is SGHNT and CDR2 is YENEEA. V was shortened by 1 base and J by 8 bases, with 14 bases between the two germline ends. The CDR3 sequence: CASSLVGTKDGYTF. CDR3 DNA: TGTGCCAGCAGCTTAGTTGGGACAAAGGACGGCTACACCTTC.

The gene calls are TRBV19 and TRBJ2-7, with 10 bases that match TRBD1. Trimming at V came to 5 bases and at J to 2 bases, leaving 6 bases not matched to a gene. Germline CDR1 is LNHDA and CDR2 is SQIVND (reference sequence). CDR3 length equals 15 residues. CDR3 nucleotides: TGTGCCAGTAGTCCTCAGACAGGGGGCCCCTACGAGCAGTACTTC. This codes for CASSPQTGGPYEQYF.

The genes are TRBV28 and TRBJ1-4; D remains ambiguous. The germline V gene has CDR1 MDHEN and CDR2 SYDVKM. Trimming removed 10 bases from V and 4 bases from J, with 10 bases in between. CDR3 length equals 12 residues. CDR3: CAIQRNNEKLFF. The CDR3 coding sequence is TGTGCCATACAGAGAAATAATGAAAAACTGTTTTTT.

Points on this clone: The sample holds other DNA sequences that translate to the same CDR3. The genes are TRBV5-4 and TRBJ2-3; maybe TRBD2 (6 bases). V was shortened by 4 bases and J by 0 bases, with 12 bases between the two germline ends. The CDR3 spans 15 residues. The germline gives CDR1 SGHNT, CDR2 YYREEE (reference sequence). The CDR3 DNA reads TGTGCCAGCAGCCCCGGGGGAACCAGCACAGATACGCAGTATTTT. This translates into CASSPGGTSTDTQYF.

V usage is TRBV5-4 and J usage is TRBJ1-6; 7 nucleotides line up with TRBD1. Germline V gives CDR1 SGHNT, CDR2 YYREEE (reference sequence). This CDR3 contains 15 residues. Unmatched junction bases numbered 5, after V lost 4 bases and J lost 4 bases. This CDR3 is CASSVGQEYNSPLHF. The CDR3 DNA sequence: TGTGCCAGCAGCGTCGGACAGGAGTATAATTCACCCCTCCACTTT. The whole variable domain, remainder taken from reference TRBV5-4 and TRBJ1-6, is ETGVTQSPTHLIKTRGQQVTLRCSSQSGHNTVSWYQQALGQGPQFIFQYYREEENGRGNFPPRFSGLQFPNYSSELNVNALELDDSALYLCASSVGQEYNSPLHFGNGTRLTVT.

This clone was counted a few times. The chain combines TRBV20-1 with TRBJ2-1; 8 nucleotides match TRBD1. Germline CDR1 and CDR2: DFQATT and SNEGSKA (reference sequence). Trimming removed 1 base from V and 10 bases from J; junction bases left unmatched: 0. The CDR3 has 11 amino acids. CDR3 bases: TGCAGTGCTAGAGGGGACAGGGAGCAGTTCTTC. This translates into CSARGDREQFF.

This CDR3 reads CATSDKPTGSNYGYTF. The DNA of the CDR3 is TGTGCCACCAGTGATAAACCGACAGGGAGCAACTATGGCTACACCTTC. The chain recombines TRBV24-1 with TRBJ1-2; the match to TRBD1 covers 7 bases. The junction had 8 bases not matched to a gene; V was cut back by 3 bases and J by 2 bases. This CDR3 is built from 16 residues. CDR1 is KGHDR and CDR2 is SFDVKD in the germline V gene.

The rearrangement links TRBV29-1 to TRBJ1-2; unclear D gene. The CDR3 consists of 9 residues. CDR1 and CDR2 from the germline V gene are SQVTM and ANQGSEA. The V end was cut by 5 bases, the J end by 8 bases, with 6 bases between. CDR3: CSVQEGYTF. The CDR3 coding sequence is TGCAGCGTTCAGGAAGGCTACACCTTC.